This T cell receptor beta chain came from a study of T cells in Graves' hyperthyroidism and ophthalmopathy. General study results and limits: Progression to ophthalmopathy was predicted a median of 6.5 months early. Most thyroid clonotypes expanded above 0.001 appeared in blood too.

Comment on this clonotype: Its specificity is not known.

Orbital computed tomography, thyroid ultrasound, serum thyroxine and TRAb, and clinical symptoms together informed the diagnoses. The CDR3 length is 19 residues. V was clipped by 8 bases and J by 0 bases; unmatched bases: 21. Germline CDR1 SEHNR, CDR2 FQNEAQ (reference sequence). TCR beta CDR3 regions were amplified from RNA transcripts. Primed by the HTBI set, a first-round RT-PCR was run on the TCR CDR3. MiXCR, applied by TCRdb to the multiplex PCR reads, yields one record per CDR3 protein. The sample records 620,000 or so distinct CDR3 sequences, roughly 15% being singletons. The sample taken for sequencing was blood. This chain uses TRBV7-9 with TRBJ1-1; 7 nucleotides match TRBD1. The TCR comes from a woman aged 45-65 years with Graves' ophthalmopathy. This CDR3 reads CASGPRPGQERGMNTEAFF. The CDR3 DNA reads as TGTGCCAGCGGTCCACGCCCCGGACAGGAAAGGGGAATGAACACTGAAGCTTTCTTT.